Listed below are T cell receptor gamma chains from one sample, sequenced in a study of gamma delta lymphoproliferative disorders and STAT genes. TCRdb reprocessed the multiplex PCR reads through CATT. The sample has about 1,200 gamma-chain clones, roughly a tenth seen once. Material: blood. The receptors stem from a human donor with gamma-delta T-cell large granular lymphocyte leukemia. The CDR3 runs from the conserved cysteine through the conserved F or W. Each record gives: clone size, V gene, J gene, CDR3 protein, CDR3 DNA. For some rows the clone size is stated as once, few or many, or as a class when expanded; others skip it.

abundance: many
v_gene: TRGV11
j_gene: TRGJ1/TRGJ2
CDR3aa: CTTVPAPNFYYKKLF
CDR3nt: -

abundance: medium-sized
v_gene: TRGV10
j_gene: TRGJP1
CDR3aa: CAAWDWSGWFKIF
CDR3nt: TGTGCTGCGTGGGATTGGAGTGGTTGGTTCAAGATATTT

abundance: medium-sized
v_gene: TRGV2
j_gene: TRGJP2
CDR3aa: CATWDGQDWIKTF
CDR3nt: TGTGCCACCTGGGACGGCCAGGATTGGATCAAGACGTTT

abundance: medium-sized
v_gene: TRGV10
j_gene: TRGJP1
CDR3aa: CAAWYTGWFKIF
CDR3nt: TGTGCTGCGTGGTACACTGGTTGGTTCAAGATATTT

abundance: medium-sized
v_gene: TRGV11
j_gene: TRGJP2
CDR3aa: CACWIRHAPGSSDWIKTF
CDR3nt: TGTGCCTGCTGGATTAGGCACGCCCCCGGGAGTAGTGATTGGATCAAGACGTTT

abundance: few
v_gene: TRGV8
j_gene: TRGJ1/TRGJ2
CDR3aa: CATWASKKLF
CDR3nt: TGTGCCACCTGGGCATCTAAGAAACTCTTT

abundance: medium-sized
v_gene: TRGV4
j_gene: TRGJP2
CDR3aa: CATWDGPHRNWIKTF
CDR3nt: TGTGCCACCTGGGACGGGCCGCATCGTAATTGGATCAAGACGTTT

abundance: medium-sized
v_gene: TRGV2
j_gene: TRGJ1/TRGJ2
CDR3aa: CATWADYKKLF
CDR3nt: TGTGCCACCTGGGCCGATTATAAGAAACTCTTT

abundance: few
v_gene: TRGV5
j_gene: TRGJP1
CDR3aa: CATWDRPGWFKIF
CDR3nt: TGTGCCACCTGGGACAGGCCTGGTTGGTTCAAGATATTT

abundance: medium-sized
v_gene: TRGV10
j_gene: TRGJ1/TRGJ2
CDR3aa: CAAWEHYKKLF
CDR3nt: TGTGCTGCGTGGGAACATTATAAGAAACTCTTT

abundance: few
v_gene: TRGV8
j_gene: TRGJ1/TRGJ2
CDR3aa: CATWAPNYYKKLF
CDR3nt: TGTGCCACCTGGGCCCCGAATTATTATAAGAAACTCTTT

abundance: medium-sized
v_gene: TRGV10
j_gene: TRGJ1/TRGJ2
CDR3aa: CAAWDSYKLF
CDR3nt: TGTGCTGCGTGGGACTCTTACAAACTCTTT

abundance: -
v_gene: TRGV9
j_gene: TRGJP
CDR3aa: CALWEEELGKKIKVF
CDR3nt: TGTGCCTTGTGGGAGGAAGAGTTGGGCAAAAAAATCAAGGTATTT

abundance: medium-sized
v_gene: TRGV11
j_gene: TRGJ1/TRGJ2
CDR3aa: CTTVPAGFRKLF
CDR3nt: -

abundance: many
v_gene: TRGV2
j_gene: TRGJP1
CDR3aa: CATWDGPEEVTTGWFKIF
CDR3nt: TGTGCCACCTGGGACGGGCCCGAGGAAGTAACCACTGGTTGGTTCAAGATATTT

abundance: medium-sized
v_gene: TRGV10
j_gene: TRGJ1/TRGJ2
CDR3aa: CAALGYKKLF
CDR3nt: TGTGCTGCGTTAGGGTATAAGAAACTCTTT

abundance: few
v_gene: TRGV9
j_gene: TRGJ1/TRGJ2
CDR3aa: CALWEAPYYKKLF
CDR3nt: TGTGCCTTGTGGGAGGCCCCTTATTATAAGAAACTCTTT

abundance: -
v_gene: TRGV8
j_gene: TRGJ1/TRGJ2
CDR3aa: CATWVSVSGMVGLYKKLF
CDR3nt: TGTGCCACCTGGGTTTCTGTGTCGGGAATGGTGGGCTTATATAAGAAACTCTTT

abundance: medium-sized
v_gene: TRGV2
j_gene: TRGJ1/TRGJ2
CDR3aa: CATWDGLGYKKLF
CDR3nt: TGTGCCACCTGGGACGGGCTTGGTTATAAGAAACTCTTT

abundance: few
v_gene: TRGV4
j_gene: TRGJ1/TRGJ2
CDR3aa: CATWGGLPSVYYKKLF
CDR3nt: TGTGCCACCTGGGGCGGGCTACCTTCCGTTTATTATAAGAAACTCTTT

abundance: -
v_gene: TRGV9
j_gene: TRGJ1/TRGJ2
CDR3aa: CALIDYYKKLF
CDR3nt: TGTGCCTTAATCGATTATTATAAGAAACTCTTT

abundance: medium-sized
v_gene: TRGV10
j_gene: TRGJ1/TRGJ2
CDR3aa: CAAWDYPGYKKLF
CDR3nt: TGTGCTGCGTGGGATTATCCAGGATATAAGAAACTCTTT

abundance: -
v_gene: TRGV4
j_gene: TRGJ1/TRGJ2
CDR3aa: CATWDVNYYKKLF
CDR3nt: TGTGCCACCTGGGATGTGAATTATTATAAGAAACTCTTT

abundance: -
v_gene: TRGV4
j_gene: TRGJ1/TRGJ2
CDR3aa: CATWDVPLHYYKKLF
CDR3nt: TGTGCCACCTGGGATGTTCCCTTACATTATTATAAGAAACTCTTT

abundance: few
v_gene: TRGV2
j_gene: TRGJ1/TRGJ2
CDR3aa: CATWDGPSYYKKLF
CDR3nt: TGTGCCACCTGGGACGGGCCGAGTTATTATAAGAAACTCTTT

abundance: medium-sized
v_gene: TRGV10
j_gene: TRGJ1/TRGJ2
CDR3aa: CAAWDYIERGYYKKLF
CDR3nt: TGTGCTGCGTGGGATTATATCGAAAGGGGTTATTATAAGAAACTCTTT

abundance: medium-sized
v_gene: TRGV8
j_gene: TRGJP1
CDR3aa: CATWDITTGWFKIF
CDR3nt: TGTGCCACCTGGGATATTACCACTGGTTGGTTCAAGATATTT

abundance: medium-sized
v_gene: TRGV10
j_gene: TRGJP2
CDR3aa: CAAWDFLRSDWIKTF
CDR3nt: TGTGCTGCGTGGGATTTTTTGCGTAGTGATTGGATCAAGACGTTT

abundance: medium-sized
v_gene: TRGV11
j_gene: TRGJ1/TRGJ2
CDR3aa: CACWIRHGRVGWDKKLF
CDR3nt: TGTGCCTGCTGGATTAGGCACGGTCGGGTTGGATGGGATAAGAAACTCTTT

abundance: medium-sized
v_gene: TRGV10
j_gene: TRGJP1
CDR3aa: CAAWDFTGWFKIF
CDR3nt: TGTGCTGCGTGGGATTTCACTGGTTGGTTCAAGATATTT

abundance: medium-sized
v_gene: TRGV4
j_gene: TRGJ1/TRGJ2
CDR3aa: CATWDGTPKKLF
CDR3nt: TGTGCCACCTGGGACGGAACACCTAAGAAACTCTTT

abundance: many
v_gene: TRGV5
j_gene: TRGJ1/TRGJ2
CDR3aa: CATRIFKKLF
CDR3nt: TGTGCCACCCGGATCTTTAAGAAACTCTTC

abundance: -
v_gene: TRGV10
j_gene: TRGJ1/TRGJ2
CDR3aa: CAAWDFASFRPAKKLF
CDR3nt: TGTGCTGCGTGGGATTTCGCCTCTTTCCGTCCTGCCAAGAAACTCTTT

abundance: -
v_gene: TRGV8
j_gene: TRGJ1/TRGJ2
CDR3aa: CATWDRRCYKKLF
CDR3nt: TGTGCCACCTGGGATAGGCGGTGTTATAAGAAACTCTTT

abundance: -
v_gene: TRGV8
j_gene: TRGJ1/TRGJ2
CDR3aa: CATWDNRGFYYKKLF
CDR3nt: TGTGCCACCTGGGATAACAGGGGTTTTTATTATAAGAAACTCTTT

abundance: medium-sized
v_gene: TRGV11
j_gene: TRGJ1/TRGJ2
CDR3aa: CACWIRLNKKLF
CDR3nt: TGTGCCTGCTGGATTAGGCTAAATAAGAAACTCTTT

abundance: many
v_gene: TRGV8
j_gene: TRGJ1/TRGJ2
CDR3aa: CATWDRYYKKLF
CDR3nt: TGTGCCACCTGGGATCGATATTATAAGAAACTCTTT

abundance: hyperexpanded
v_gene: TRGV3
j_gene: TRGJP2
CDR3aa: CATWDRPDWIKTF
CDR3nt: TGTGCCACCTGGGACAGGCCCGATTGGATCAAGACGTTT

abundance: medium-sized
v_gene: TRGV10
j_gene: TRGJP1
CDR3aa: CAAWGSWFKIF
CDR3nt: TGTGCTGCGTGGGGGAGTTGGTTCAAGATATTT

abundance: medium-sized
v_gene: TRGV10
j_gene: TRGJP1
CDR3aa: CAAWGCGVTGWFKIF
CDR3nt: TGTGCTGCGTGGGGCTGTGGGGTTACTGGTTGGTTCAAGATATTT

abundance: few
v_gene: TRGV9
j_gene: TRGJ1/TRGJ2
CDR3aa: CALQKGSQKLF
CDR3nt: TGTGCCTTGCAAAAGGGTTCGCAGAAACTCTTT

abundance: few
v_gene: TRGV8
j_gene: TRGJ1/TRGJ2
CDR3aa: CATWDRGLGPPPKLYYKKLF
CDR3nt: TGTGCCACCTGGGATAGAGGCTTAGGACCCCCCCCCAAGTTATATTATAAGAAACTCTTT

abundance: medium-sized
v_gene: TRGV9
j_gene: TRGJP2
CDR3aa: CALWRSDWIKTF
CDR3nt: TGTGCCTTGTGGCGTAGTGATTGGATCAAGACGTTT

abundance: medium-sized
v_gene: TRGV3
j_gene: TRGJ1/TRGJ2
CDR3aa: CATWDRPYYKKLF
CDR3nt: TGTGCCACCTGGGACAGGCCTTATTATAAGAAACTCTTT

abundance: -
v_gene: TRGV2
j_gene: TRGJ1/TRGJ2
CDR3aa: CATWDGYYKKLF
CDR3nt: TGTGCCACCTGGGACGGTTATTATAAGAAACTCTTT

abundance: -
v_gene: TRGV5
j_gene: TRGJ1/TRGJ2
CDR3aa: CATWDRVVYYYKKLF
CDR3nt: TGTGCCACCTGGGACAGGGTCGTTTATTATTATAAGAAACTCTTT

abundance: medium-sized
v_gene: TRGV10
j_gene: TRGJ1/TRGJ2
CDR3aa: CAAWPPSCYYKKLF
CDR3nt: TGTGCTGCGTGGCCCCCTAGCTGTTATTATAAGAAACTCTTT

abundance: -
v_gene: TRGV8
j_gene: TRGJ1/TRGJ2
CDR3aa: CATWENPTAYYKKLF
CDR3nt: TGTGCCACCTGGGAGAATCCCACCGCTTATTATAAGAAACTCTTT

abundance: medium-sized
v_gene: TRGV10
j_gene: TRGJP1
CDR3aa: CAALYTTGWFKIF
CDR3nt: TGTGCTGCCCTTTATACCACTGGTTGGTTCAAGATATTT

abundance: few
v_gene: TRGV4
j_gene: TRGJ1/TRGJ2
CDR3aa: CATWDARYYKKLF
CDR3nt: TGTGCCACCTGGGATGCCCGTTATTATAAGAAACTCTTT

abundance: medium-sized
v_gene: TRGV10
j_gene: TRGJP1
CDR3aa: CAAWGTGWFKIF
CDR3nt: TGTGCTGCGTGGGGGACTGGTTGGTTCAAGATATTT

abundance: few
v_gene: TRGV4
j_gene: TRGJ1/TRGJ2
CDR3aa: CATWDGQSPLYYKKLF
CDR3nt: TGTGCCACCTGGGACGGGCAAAGTCCGTTATATTATAAGAAACTCTTT

abundance: many
v_gene: TRGV10
j_gene: TRGJ1/TRGJ2
CDR3aa: CAAWENLHYYKKLF
CDR3nt: TGTGCTGCGTGGGAAAACTTGCATTATTATAAGAAACTCTTT

abundance: -
v_gene: TRGV9
j_gene: TRGJP1
CDR3aa: CALWEARWFKIF
CDR3nt: TGTGCCTTGTGGGAGGCTCGTTGGTTCAAGATATTT

abundance: many
v_gene: TRGV8
j_gene: TRGJ1/TRGJ2
CDR3aa: CATWEGWHYYKKLF
CDR3nt: TGTGCCACCTGGGAGGGGTGGCATTATTATAAGAAACTCTTT

abundance: few
v_gene: TRGV9
j_gene: TRGJ1/TRGJ2
CDR3aa: CALWEVHKKLF
CDR3nt: TGTGCCTTGTGGGAGGTTCATAAGAAACTCTTT

abundance: medium-sized
v_gene: TRGV10
j_gene: TRGJ1/TRGJ2
CDR3aa: CAAWDGYKKLF
CDR3nt: TGTGCTGCGTGGGATGGCTATAAGAAACTCTTT

abundance: few
v_gene: TRGV4
j_gene: TRGJ1/TRGJ2
CDR3aa: CATWDGPIVYKKLF
CDR3nt: TGTGCCACCTGGGACGGGCCAATTGTTTATAAGAAACTCTTT

abundance: many
v_gene: TRGV4
j_gene: TRGJ1/TRGJ2
CDR3aa: CATWDGRHYYKKLF
CDR3nt: TGTGCCACCTGGGATGGGAGGCATTATTATAAGAAACTCTTT

abundance: -
v_gene: TRGV11
j_gene: TRGJ1/TRGJ2
CDR3aa: CTTVPAGLAFNYYKKLF
CDR3nt: -